The 7 T cell receptor beta chains listed next were all sequenced from one sample in a study of cytomegalovirus exposure and HLA in healthy donors. PCR was performed using 60 Vbeta and 13 Jbeta primers. Sequencing was performed with immunoSEQ multiplex PCR; in TCRdb, only in-frame clones are kept and a portion is missing. The data show 150,000 to 200,000 clones, more than 70% seen once. Sequencing input: PBMCs. These receptors originate from a woman aged 35 to 49 in good health and CMV-seropositive.

This rearrangement joins TRBV6-6 to TRBJ2-1; 7 nucleotides agree with TRBD2. CDR3 length: 16 residues. Germline CDR1 and CDR2: MNHNY and SVGAGI (reference sequence). The junction had 4 bases not matched to a gene; V was cut back by 2 bases and J by 0 bases. The CDR3 loop is CASSYPAGSSYNEQFF. CDR3 nucleotides: TGTGCCAGCAGTTACCCAGCGGGAAGCTCCTACAATGAGCAGTTCTTC.

V and J are TRBV29-1 and TRBJ1-1, with a weak D call TRBD1 (6 bases). The V gene's germline CDR1 is SQVTM and CDR2 ANQGSEA. The CDR3 covers 13 residues. Trimming took 6 bases from V and 7 from J, leaving 18 bases between them. CDR3 bases: TGCAGCGTCCCCTCGGGAGGGGGGGTTGAAGCTTTCTTT. This codes for CSVPSGGGVEAFF. Drawing the rest from reference TRBV29-1 and TRBJ1-1, the complete variable domain is SAVISQKPSRDICQRGTSLTIQCQVDSQVTMMFWYRQQPGQSLTLIATANQGSEATYESGFVIDKFPISRPNLTFSTLTVSNMSPEDSSIYLCSVPSGGGVEAFFGQGTRLTVV.

The chain uses TRBV7-8 and TRBJ2-3; the D gene is possibly TRBD2 (5 bases). The CDR3 runs 17 residues. V shed 1 base and J shed 0 bases, with 14 bases lying between them. The germline CDR1 and CDR2 sequences are SGHVS and FQNEAQ. CDR3 sequence: CASSLGLKRQSTDTQYF. The CDR3 DNA is TGTGCCAGCAGCTTAGGATTAAAGCGGCAGAGCACAGATACGCAGTATTTT.

This clone was seen once. V and J are TRBV7-9 and TRBJ2-7, with D possibly TRBD2 on 5 matching bases. Germline loops: CDR1 SEHNR, CDR2 FQNEAQ (reference sequence). V shed 2 bases and J shed 6 bases, with 17 bases lying between them. CDR3 size: 15 residues. CDR3 sequence reads: CASSLFGEHRGEQYF. In nucleotides, the CDR3 is TGTGCCAGCAGCTTATTCGGCGAGCATCGGGGCGAGCAGTACTTC. Using reference TRBV7-9 and TRBJ2-7 for the parts outside the CDR3, the full variable domain is DTGVSQNPRHKITKRGQNVTFRCDPISEHNRLYWYRQTLGQGPEFLTYFQNEAQLEKSRLLSDRFSAERPKGSFSTLEIQRTEQGDSAMYLCASSLFGEHRGEQYFGPGTRLTVT.

The count of this clone is one. The CDR3 nucleotides read TGTGCCAGCAGCCCGGGACTAGCGGTTGGCTACGAGCAGTACTTC. Amino acids: CASSPGLAVGYEQYF. This rearrangement joins TRBV5-4 to TRBJ2-7, with 11 bases aligning to TRBD2. This CDR3 contains 15 residues. V lost 4 bases and J lost 3; bases outside the gene matches: 6. Per germline, CDR1 SGHNT and CDR2 YYREEE (reference sequence).

This chain connects TRBV5-1 to TRBJ2-5; a weak D match, TRBD2 (6 bases). The tail of the sequence fits TRBJ2-7 better, so the J call may be wrong. The CDR3 is 15 amino acids. The germline CDR1 and CDR2 sequences are SGHRS and YFSETQ. CDR3 residues: CASSLVEGFAGEQYF. CDR3 sequence (DNA): TGCGCCAGCAGCTTGGTGGAGGGGTTCGCGGGCGAGCAGTACTTC.

The chain has TRBV9 and TRBJ1-1; 8 bases fit TRBD1. This CDR3 has 15 residues. Trimming cost V 4 bases and J 1 base; bases outside gene matches: 6. Germline CDR1 and CDR2: SGDLS and YYNGEE. CDR3 nucleotides: TGTGCCAGCAGCCCCAGGGGGCTAGGGAACACTGAAGCTTTCTTT. Its translation: CASSPRGLGNTEAFF.